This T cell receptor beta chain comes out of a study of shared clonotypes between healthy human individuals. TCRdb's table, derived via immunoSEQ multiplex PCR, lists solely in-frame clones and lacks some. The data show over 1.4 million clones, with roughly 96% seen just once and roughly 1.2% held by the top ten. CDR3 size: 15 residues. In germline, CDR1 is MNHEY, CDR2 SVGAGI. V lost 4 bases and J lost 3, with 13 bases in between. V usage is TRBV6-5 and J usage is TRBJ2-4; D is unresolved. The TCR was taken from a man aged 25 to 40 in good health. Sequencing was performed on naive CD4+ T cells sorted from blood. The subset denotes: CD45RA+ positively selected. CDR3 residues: CASSSFGVGKNIQYF. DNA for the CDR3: TGTGCCAGCAGTTCCTTTGGCGTGGGCAAAAACATTCAGTACTTC.